This T cell receptor (beta chain) was found in a study of shared clonotypes between healthy human individuals. Study-wide results and limits: The sole specimen, blood, was sampled, and tissue repertoires likely differ.

The data were produced by immunoSEQ multiplex PCR, yet TCRdb's version contains in-frame clones alone and is incomplete. This sample carries a few million clones, almost 96% of them seen once, and the ten largest clones take over 0.1%. On this clone itself: The antigen remains undetermined.

Donors were healthy HIV-negative adults without recently reported acute infections or vaccinations. A split of CD4+ cells into CD45RA+ naive and CD45RA-negative memory subsets was performed. The sample consisted of naive CD4+ T cells sorted from blood. Subset: CD45RA+ positively selected. The sequence came from a man in his late teens or twenties in good health.

The CDR3 DNA reads as TGTGCCATCAGTGGGGCTAGCGGTCCCTACGAGCAGTACTTC. This codes for CAISGASGPYEQYF. The V gene is TRBV10-3, the J gene TRBJ2-7; 7 bases line up with TRBD2. V lost 4 bases, J lost 2 bases, and 5 bases stayed unmatched. Germline lookup yields CDR1 ENHRY and CDR2 SYGVKD. CDR3 length equals 14 residues.